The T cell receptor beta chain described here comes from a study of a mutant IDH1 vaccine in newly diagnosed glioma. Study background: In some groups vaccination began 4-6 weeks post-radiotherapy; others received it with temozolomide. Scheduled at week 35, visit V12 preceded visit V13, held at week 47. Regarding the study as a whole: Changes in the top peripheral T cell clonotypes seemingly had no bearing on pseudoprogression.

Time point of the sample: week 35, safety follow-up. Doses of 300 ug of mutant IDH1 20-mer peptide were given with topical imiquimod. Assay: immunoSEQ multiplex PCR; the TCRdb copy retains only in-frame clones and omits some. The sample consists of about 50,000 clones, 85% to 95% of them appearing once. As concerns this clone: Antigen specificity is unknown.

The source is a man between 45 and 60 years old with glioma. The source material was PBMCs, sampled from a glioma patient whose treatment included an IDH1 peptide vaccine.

CDR3: CSAAGKLLDSTDTQYF. The CDR3 nucleotides read TGCAGCGCAGCGGGGAAGTTACTGGACAGCACAGATACGCAGTATTTT. V is TRBV29-1 and J is TRBJ2-3; 7 bases map to TRBD2. This CDR3 comprises 16 residues. V lost 7 bases to trimming and J lost 0 bases; unmatched junction nucleotides: 13. Germline loops: CDR1 SQVTM, CDR2 ANQGSEA.